The rows below give T cell receptor beta chains drawn from one sample of a study of T cells after yellow fever vaccination. TCRdb re-analysed the 5' RACE reads in MiXCR, keeping a single row per CDR3 protein. Of about 53,000 distinct CDR3 sequences listed, more than 5.5% were seen once; the top ten hold around 44%. This specimen consisted of CD8+ T cells sorted from PBMCs, obtained on the day of the first yellow fever vaccination. The receptors come from a man in his late teens or twenties who received the YFV17D yellow fever vaccine. Each CDR3 is given with its conserved first and last residue. A D gene is named only where the DNA matches it firmly. Only part of the rows carry a size: once, few, many, or a class if the clone is expanded.

j_gene: TRBJ2-3; d_gene: NA; v_gene: TRBV29-1; abundance: NA; CDR3aa: CSVEEGISTDTQYF; CDR3nt: TGCAGCGTTGAAGAAGGGATTAGCACAGATACGCAGTATTTT
j_gene: TRBJ1-2; d_gene: NA; v_gene: TRBV5-5; abundance: few; CDR3aa: CASSRRDPLVGYTF; CDR3nt: TGTGCCAGCAGCCGCCGGGACCCCTTGGTCGGCTACACCTTC
j_gene: TRBJ2-3; d_gene: NA; v_gene: TRBV6-2/TRBV6-3; abundance: few; CDR3aa: CASSYRGFVDTQYF; CDR3nt: TGTGCCAGCAGTTACAGGGGTTTCGTAGATACGCAGTATTTT
j_gene: TRBJ2-3; d_gene: NA; v_gene: TRBV9; abundance: NA; CDR3aa: CASSPWGVTGDTQYF; CDR3nt: TGTGCCAGCAGCCCGTGGGGGGTTACGGGAGATACGCAGTATTTT
j_gene: TRBJ2-1; d_gene: TRBD1; v_gene: TRBV5-1; abundance: many; CDR3aa: CASSQGVLSYNEQFF; CDR3nt: TGCGCCAGCAGCCAGGGGGTACTATCCTACAATGAGCAGTTCTTC
j_gene: TRBJ2-1; d_gene: NA; v_gene: TRBV13; abundance: few; CDR3aa: CASRATRWSYNEQFF; CDR3nt: TGTGCCAGCAGGGCTACTAGATGGAGCTACAATGAGCAGTTCTTC
j_gene: TRBJ2-2; d_gene: NA; v_gene: TRBV9; abundance: NA; CDR3aa: CASSRGTLRGELFF; CDR3nt: TGTGCCAGCAGCCGGGGGACACTACGTGGGGAGCTGTTTTTT
j_gene: TRBJ2-3; d_gene: NA; v_gene: TRBV4-1; abundance: many; CDR3aa: CASSPGSPSTDTQYF; CDR3nt: TGCGCCAGCAGCCCAGGAAGCCCTAGCACAGATACGCAGTATTTT
j_gene: TRBJ2-7; d_gene: TRBD2; v_gene: TRBV9; abundance: many; CDR3aa: CASSGDGYGTTDEQYF; CDR3nt: TGTGCCAGCAGCGGGGACGGGTACGGGACTACCGACGAGCAGTACTTC
j_gene: TRBJ2-3; d_gene: NA; v_gene: TRBV19; abundance: NA; CDR3aa: CASSIVADTDTQYF; CDR3nt: TGTGCCAGTAGTATAGTGGCAGACACAGATACGCAGTATTTT
j_gene: TRBJ2-1; d_gene: NA; v_gene: TRBV5-1; abundance: few; CDR3aa: CASSLVHLGNEQFF; CDR3nt: TGCGCCAGCAGCTTGGTTCATTTAGGGAATGAGCAGTTCTTC
j_gene: TRBJ1-1; d_gene: NA; v_gene: TRBV12-3/TRBV12-4; abundance: few; CDR3aa: CASSLAWGSGHMNTEAFF; CDR3nt: TGTGCCAGCAGTTTAGCTTGGGGGTCGGGACACATGAACACTGAAGCTTTCTTT
j_gene: TRBJ2-1; d_gene: TRBD2; v_gene: TRBV5-8; abundance: many; CDR3aa: CARPSGGRNLYNEQFF; CDR3nt: TGTGCCAGGCCAAGCGGGGGGCGAAACCTTTACAATGAGCAGTTCTTC
j_gene: TRBJ2-1; d_gene: NA; v_gene: TRBV18; abundance: NA; CDR3aa: CASSSDGHEQFF; CDR3nt: TGTGCCAGCTCATCGGATGGGCATGAGCAGTTCTTC
j_gene: TRBJ2-3; d_gene: TRBD2; v_gene: TRBV5-1; abundance: many; CDR3aa: CASSSGLAGGPTDTQYF; CDR3nt: TGCGCCAGCAGCTCCGGACTAGCGGGGGGCCCCACAGATACGCAGTATTTT
j_gene: TRBJ2-1; d_gene: TRBD1; v_gene: TRBV12-3/TRBV12-4; abundance: NA; CDR3aa: CASRTGQGNNEQFF; CDR3nt: TGTGCCAGCAGGACGGGACAGGGGAACAATGAGCAGTTCTTC
j_gene: TRBJ2-5; d_gene: TRBD1; v_gene: TRBV6-2/TRBV6-3; abundance: few; CDR3aa: CASSYAGTGVFGTQYF; CDR3nt: TGTGCCAGCAGTTACGCCGGGACAGGGGTATTCGGGACCCAGTACTTC
j_gene: TRBJ1-4; d_gene: NA; v_gene: TRBV5-2; abundance: few; CDR3aa: CAMGPGLLGTNEKLFF; CDR3nt: TGTGCCATGGGCCCGGGGCTCCTCGGCACTAATGAAAAACTGTTTTTT
j_gene: TRBJ2-2; d_gene: NA; v_gene: TRBV5-4; abundance: many; CDR3aa: CASSREGENTGELFF; CDR3nt: TGTGCCAGCAGCCGCGAAGGGGAGAACACCGGGGAGCTGTTTTTT
j_gene: TRBJ2-5; d_gene: NA; v_gene: TRBV4-1; abundance: many; CDR3aa: CASSKRGDQETQYF; CDR3nt: TGCGCCAGCAGCAAAAGGGGGGACCAAGAGACCCAGTACTTC
j_gene: TRBJ2-6; d_gene: NA; v_gene: TRBV5-6; abundance: NA; CDR3aa: CASSTAEGEVNVLTF; CDR3nt: TGTGCCAGCAGCACCGCGGAAGGGGAGGTCAACGTCCTGACTTTC
j_gene: TRBJ2-3; d_gene: TRBD2; v_gene: TRBV12-3/TRBV12-4; abundance: NA; CDR3aa: CASSAAGGSDTQYF; CDR3nt: TGTGCCAGCAGCGCGGCGGGGGGGTCTGATACGCAGTATTTT
j_gene: TRBJ2-2; d_gene: NA; v_gene: TRBV7-9; abundance: few; CDR3aa: CASAQTRGNTGELFF; CDR3nt: TGTGCCAGCGCTCAAACGAGGGGGAACACCGGGGAGCTGTTTTTT
j_gene: TRBJ1-1; d_gene: NA; v_gene: TRBV5-1; abundance: few; CDR3aa: CASSLHRANTEAFF; CDR3nt: TGCGCCAGCAGCCTCCACAGGGCCAACACTGAAGCTTTCTTT
j_gene: TRBJ2-5; d_gene: NA; v_gene: TRBV7-9; abundance: few; CDR3aa: CASSLVVGETQYF; CDR3nt: TGTGCCAGCAGCTTAGTTGTGGGGGAGACCCAGTACTTC
j_gene: TRBJ2-3; d_gene: TRBD2; v_gene: TRBV4-3; abundance: few; CDR3aa: CASSQAGASGGAVDTQYF; CDR3nt: TGCGCCAGCAGCCAAGCGGGGGCTAGCGGGGGGGCGGTAGATACGCAGTATTTT
j_gene: TRBJ1-6; d_gene: NA; v_gene: TRBV20-1; abundance: many; CDR3aa: CSAREWGLSGNSPLHF; CDR3nt: TGCAGTGCTAGAGAATGGGGTTTATCTGGTAATTCACCCCTCCACTTT
j_gene: TRBJ2-1; d_gene: TRBD2; v_gene: TRBV28; abundance: many; CDR3aa: CASRATSGSYNEQFF; CDR3nt: TGTGCCAGCAGGGCAACTAGCGGGAGCTACAATGAGCAGTTCTTC
j_gene: TRBJ1-3; d_gene: NA; v_gene: TRBV7-9; abundance: many; CDR3aa: CASSRHIPSGNTIYF; CDR3nt: TGTGCCAGCAGCCGTCACATCCCCTCTGGAAACACCATATATTTT
j_gene: TRBJ1-2; d_gene: NA; v_gene: TRBV29-1; abundance: few; CDR3aa: CSVVSDPNYGYTF; CDR3nt: TGCAGCGTTGTGTCCGACCCTAACTATGGCTACACCTTC
j_gene: TRBJ1-1; d_gene: TRBD1; v_gene: TRBV12-3/TRBV12-4; abundance: NA; CDR3aa: CASAKNRGANTEAFF; CDR3nt: TGTGCCAGCGCGAAGAACAGGGGCGCAAACACTGAAGCTTTCTTT